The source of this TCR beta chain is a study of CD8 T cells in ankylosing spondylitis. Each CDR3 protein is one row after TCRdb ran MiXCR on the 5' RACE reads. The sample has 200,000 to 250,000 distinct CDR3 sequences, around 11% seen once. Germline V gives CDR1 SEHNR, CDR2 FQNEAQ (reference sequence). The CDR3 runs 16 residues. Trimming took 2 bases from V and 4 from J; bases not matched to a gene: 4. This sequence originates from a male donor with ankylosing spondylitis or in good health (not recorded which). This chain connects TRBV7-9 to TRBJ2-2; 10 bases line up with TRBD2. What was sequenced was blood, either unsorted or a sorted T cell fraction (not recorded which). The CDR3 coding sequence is TGTGCCAGCAGCTTACTAGCGGGAGTCGTCACCGGGGAGCTGTTTTTT. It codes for CASSLLAGVVTGELFF.